A selection of T cell receptor beta chains follows, all from one sample in a study of T-cell memory formation after mild COVID-19. MiXCR was run by TCRdb on the 5' RACE reads, yielding one entry per CDR3 protein. The sample lists roughly 86,000 distinct CDR3 sequences; more than 10% were seen once. What was sequenced was PBMCs or a T cell subset sorted from them (not recorded which). These receptors originate from an adult woman who had mild COVID-19 (a few samples of this study predate the infection). Cell type and time point are not known. CDR3s include the opening cysteine and the closing phenylalanine or tryptophan. Each record gives: J gene, D gene, V gene, clone size, CDR3 DNA, CDR3 protein. D genes are given only for firm matches. Clone size is not always given. Where it is, it says once, few, many or a class for expanded clones.

TRBJ2-7 . TRBV5-6 few TGTGCCAGCAGCCGTGAGGCCCCCTACGAGCAGTACTTC CASSREAPYEQYF
TRBJ1-1 . TRBV20-1 . TGCAGTGCTAGAGACCACGCAGCTTTCTTT CSARDHAAFF
TRBJ2-1 TRBD2 TRBV27 few TGTGCCAGCAGCCCGGGACTAGACAATGAGCAGTTCTTC CASSPGLDNEQFF
TRBJ2-7 . TRBV27 . TGTGCCAGCAGTTTCGCCAGGGTGGGGTACGAGCAGTACTTC CASSFARVGYEQYF
TRBJ1-6 . TRBV6-5 few TGTGCCAGCAGTTACACAGACGGACATAATTCACCCCTCCACTTT CASSYTDGHNSPLHF
TRBJ2-7 TRBD1 TRBV29-1 . TGCAGCGTCTGGACAGGGGATTTCTACGAGCAGTACTTC CSVWTGDFYEQYF
TRBJ1-2 . TRBV20-1 . TGCAGTGCTAGAAATACGGGGGCGCGGTTCGGCTACACCTTC CSARNTGARFGYTF
TRBJ2-1 . TRBV5-1 few . CASSFFGAGEYNEQFF
TRBJ2-2 TRBD2 TRBV7-8 . TGTGCCAGCAGCTTTTACTACACTCGGGGGGGCACCGGGGAGCTGTTTTTT CASSFYYTRGGTGELFF
TRBJ1-5 . TRBV30 . TGTGCCTGGAGTGAAAGGGGGAATGAGCCCCAGCATTTT CAWSERGNEPQHF
TRBJ2-1 TRBD2 TRBV6-5 few TGTGCCAGCAGTTACTCGTGGGAGGGGTACAATGAGCAGTTCTTC CASSYSWEGYNEQFF
TRBJ2-1 . TRBV11-2 . TGTGCCAGCAGCTTAGTCACGAGCTCCTACAATGAGCAGTTCTTC CASSLVTSSYNEQFF
TRBJ2-5 TRBD2 TRBV9 . TGTGCCAGCAGCTATGCCGGGGGGGAGTACCAAGAGACCCAGTACTTC CASSYAGGEYQETQYF
TRBJ2-7 . TRBV4-1 . TGCGCCAGCGGGACGAGGTACGAGCAGTACTTC CASGTRYEQYF
TRBJ1-1 . TRBV9 few TGTGCCAGCAGCCCCTATTCGACCATACCTAGCTCAAACACTGAAGCTTTCTTT CASSPYSTIPSSNTEAFF
TRBJ1-4 . TRBV2 . TGTGCCAGCGTGGCCTCGAGTGGCACTAATGAAAAACTGTTTTTT CASVASSGTNEKLFF
TRBJ2-3 TRBD2 TRBV9 few TGTGCCAGCAGCGTAGAGCGGGGGTTGGATACGCAGTATTTT CASSVERGLDTQYF
TRBJ1-1 TRBD1 TRBV5-1 few TGCGCCAGCAGCGCAACGGACAGGCCGTGGACTGAAGCTTTCTTT CASSATDRPWTEAFF
TRBJ2-3 . TRBV27 . TGTGCCAGCAGTTTAGCCGGGGGCGTAGATACGCAGTATTTT CASSLAGGVDTQYF
TRBJ1-1 TRBD1 TRBV9 . TGTGCCAGCAGCGTATCAGGGGGCTACACTGAAGCTTTCTTT CASSVSGGYTEAFF
TRBJ1-1 . TRBV27 . TGTGCCAGCAGGTCGGGGGCAGGCTGGGACACTGAAGCTTTCTTT CASRSGAGWDTEAFF
TRBJ2-7 . TRBV5-1 . TGCGCCAGCAGCTTGTCACGCCCCCACGAGCAGTACTTC CASSLSRPHEQYF
TRBJ1-1 . TRBV12-3/TRBV12-4 few TGTGCCAGCAGTTTCCGGGACGACACTGAAGCTTTCTTT CASSFRDDTEAFF
TRBJ1-1 . TRBV7-9 . TGTGCCAGCAGCTTGACAGAGAAGAACACTGAAGCTTTCTTT CASSLTEKNTEAFF
TRBJ1-2 . TRBV29-1 . TGCAGCGTTGAAGGTAGATATGGACAAAACTATGGCTACACCTTC CSVEGRYGQNYGYTF
TRBJ2-7 . TRBV2 few TGTGCCAGCAGTGAATACCCAACGGGCGAGCAGTACTTC CASSEYPTGEQYF
TRBJ1-1 TRBD1 TRBV5-1 . TGCGCCAGCAGCTTGGAAGGGACAGGTGAAGCTTTCTTT CASSLEGTGEAFF
TRBJ2-7 TRBD1 TRBV13 many TGTGCCAGCAGCCGAGGGACAGAGTACGAAGGGCAGTACTTC CASSRGTEYEGQYF
TRBJ1-2 TRBD1 TRBV5-1 few TGCGCCAGCAGCTTAGGGGCCGGGACAGGCGACTATGGCTACACCTTC CASSLGAGTGDYGYTF
TRBJ2-2 . TRBV5-6 . TGTGCCAGCAGCTGTTGCGGGGGCCTAAACACCGGGGAGCTGTTTTTT CASSCCGGLNTGELFF
TRBJ2-3 TRBD1 TRBV25-1 few TGTGCCAGCAGCACAGGGGTAAGGACAGATACGCAGTATTTT CASSTGVRTDTQYF
TRBJ2-7 . TRBV4-1 . TGCGCCAGCAGCCAAGTGCTGGGACCCTACGAGCAGTACTTC CASSQVLGPYEQYF
TRBJ1-2 TRBD1 TRBV4-2 . TGTGCCAGCAGCCAAGACCGGGACAGAGATTACTATGGCTACACCTTC CASSQDRDRDYYGYTF
TRBJ2-7 . TRBV5-1 once TGCGCCAGCAGATGTGGGGTTGCCTACGAGCAGTACTTC CASRCGVAYEQYF
TRBJ1-2 TRBD1 TRBV5-1 few TGCGCCAGCAGCTTAGGGACCCTGGGACAGACCACAGCCACCTCCAAGTCGGGCTACACCTTC CASSLGTLGQTTATSKSGYTF
TRBJ2-7 . TRBV5-5 few TGTGCCAGCAGCTTGCGGGAGACCGTCTCCTACGAGCAGTACTTC CASSLRETVSYEQYF
TRBJ2-7 TRBD1 TRBV12-3/TRBV12-4 few TGTGCCAGCAGTCTCGGGACAGACCACTACGAGCAGTACTTC CASSLGTDHYEQYF
TRBJ1-2 . TRBV7-2 . TGTGCCAGCAGCTTAGCGACAGGCCCTTCGCGGGGCTACACCTTC CASSLATGPSRGYTF
TRBJ2-1 TRBD2 TRBV5-6 few TGTGCCAGCAGCTTAATACTAGCGGGAGTAAATGAGCAGTTCTTC CASSLILAGVNEQFF
TRBJ2-7 . TRBV4-2 . TGTGCCAGCAGCGAAATGGGAGACAGGATTGGGTCCGAGCAGTACTTC CASSEMGDRIGSEQYF
TRBJ2-7 . TRBV25-1 . TGTGCCAGCAGCCGCTCACCGGGCGGGGAGGAGCAGTACTTC CASSRSPGGEEQYF
TRBJ1-5 . TRBV4-1 . TGCGCCAGCAGCCAAGAGGGGGGGGATCAGCCCCAGCATTTT CASSQEGGDQPQHF
TRBJ1-4 . TRBV28 . TGTGCCAGCAGTTTCCGGCAGCCCTTGGAAAAGTTTTTT CASSFRQPLEKFF
TRBJ2-5 . TRBV5-6 . TGTGCCAGCAGCTTGCTTCAGGGCCGGGGGTACCAAGAGACCCAGTACTTC CASSLLQGRGYQETQYF
TRBJ2-1 . TRBV9 few TGTGCCAGCAGCGCCGAACCGGGGCCCAATGAGCAGTTCTTC CASSAEPGPNEQFF
TRBJ2-1 . TRBV9 . TGTGCCAGCAGCGTTGGACTAGAGGGGGTCGATGAGCAGTTCTTC CASSVGLEGVDEQFF
TRBJ2-3 . TRBV11-2 many TGTGCCAGCAGCGAGGGACACTTATACACAGATACGCAGTATTTT CASSEGHLYTDTQYF
TRBJ2-3 TRBD2 TRBV15 few TGTGCCACCAGCAGGGCGGGAGCGGCAGATACGCAGTATTTT CATSRAGAADTQYF
TRBJ2-2 . TRBV20-1 . TGCAGTGCTAGAGATTTCAGGGAGACCGGGGAGCTGTTTTTT CSARDFRETGELFF
TRBJ1-1 TRBD1 TRBV6-2/TRBV6-3 . TGTGCCAGCAGTTACCCCGAGGGGACAGGGAACACTGAAGCTTTCTTT CASSYPEGTGNTEAFF
TRBJ2-3 TRBD2 TRBV29-1 . TGCAGCGTGCCCGGGACTAGAGGATCAGATACGCAGTATTTT CSVPGTRGSDTQYF
TRBJ2-7 TRBD1 TRBV5-1 few TGCGCCAGCAGCTTGGGGGGGACAGCCTACGAGCAGTACTTC CASSLGGTAYEQYF
TRBJ2-7 TRBD2 TRBV4-3 . TGCGCCAGCAGCACAGGACTAGCGCTCTCCTACGAGCAGTACTTC CASSTGLALSYEQYF
TRBJ2-1 . TRBV5-1 few TGCGCCAGCAGCTACGGTCAAGGTCTCAATGAGCAGTTCTTC CASSYGQGLNEQFF
TRBJ2-1 TRBD2 TRBV5-1 . TGCGCCAGCAGCCGGGACTATAATGAGCAGTTCTTC CASSRDYNEQFF
TRBJ1-1 . TRBV25-1 . TGTGCCAGCAGTGAGCTCCTCGGGGGGAACACTGAAGCTTTCTTT CASSELLGGNTEAFF
TRBJ1-1 . TRBV7-9 few TGTGCCAGCAGCACCCAAGGGGGTCCTGAAGCTTTCTTT CASSTQGGPEAFF
TRBJ1-2 . TRBV24-1 . TGTGCCACCAGTGATCCGGACCGACCTAACTATGGCTACACCTTC CATSDPDRPNYGYTF